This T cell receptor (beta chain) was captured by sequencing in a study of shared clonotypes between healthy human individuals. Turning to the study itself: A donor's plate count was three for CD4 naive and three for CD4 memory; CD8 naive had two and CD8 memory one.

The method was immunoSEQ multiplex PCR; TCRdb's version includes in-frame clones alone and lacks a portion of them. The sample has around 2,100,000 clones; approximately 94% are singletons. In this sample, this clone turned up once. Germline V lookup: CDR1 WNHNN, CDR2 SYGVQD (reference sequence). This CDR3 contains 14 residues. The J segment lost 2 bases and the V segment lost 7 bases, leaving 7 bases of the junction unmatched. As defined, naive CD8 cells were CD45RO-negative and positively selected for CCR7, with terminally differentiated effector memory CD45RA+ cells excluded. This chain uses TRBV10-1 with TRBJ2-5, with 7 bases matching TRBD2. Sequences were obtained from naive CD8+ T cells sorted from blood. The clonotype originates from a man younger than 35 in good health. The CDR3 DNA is TGCGCCAGCACTAAGCGGGGAGAACAAGAGACCCAGTACTTC. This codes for CASTKRGEQETQYF.